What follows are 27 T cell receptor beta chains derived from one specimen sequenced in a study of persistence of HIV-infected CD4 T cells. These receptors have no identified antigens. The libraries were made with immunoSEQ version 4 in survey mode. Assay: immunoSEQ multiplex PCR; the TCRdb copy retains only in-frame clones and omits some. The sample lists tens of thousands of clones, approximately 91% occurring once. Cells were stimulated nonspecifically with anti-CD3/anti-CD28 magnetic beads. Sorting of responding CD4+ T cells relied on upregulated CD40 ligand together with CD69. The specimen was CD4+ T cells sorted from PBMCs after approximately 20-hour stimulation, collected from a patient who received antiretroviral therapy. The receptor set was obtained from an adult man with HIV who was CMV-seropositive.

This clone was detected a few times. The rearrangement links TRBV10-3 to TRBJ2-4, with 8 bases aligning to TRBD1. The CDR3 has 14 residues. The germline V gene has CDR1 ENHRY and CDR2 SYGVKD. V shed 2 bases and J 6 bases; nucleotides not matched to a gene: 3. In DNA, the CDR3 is TGTGCCATCAGTGAGGACAGGGGAGTAAACATTCAGTACTTC. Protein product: CAISEDRGVNIQYF.

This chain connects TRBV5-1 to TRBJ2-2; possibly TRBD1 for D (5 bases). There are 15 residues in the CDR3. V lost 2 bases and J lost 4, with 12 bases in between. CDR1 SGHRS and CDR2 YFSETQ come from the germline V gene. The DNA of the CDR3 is TGCGCCAGCAGCTTAGGACATGGAGTCACCGGGGAGCTGTTTTTT. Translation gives CASSLGHGVTGELFF. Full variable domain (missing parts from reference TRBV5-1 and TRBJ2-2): KAGVTQTPRYLIKTRGQQVTLSCSPISGHRSVSWYQQTPGQGLQFLFEYFSETQRNKGNFPGRFSGRQFSNSRSEMNVSTLELGDSALYLCASSLGHGVTGELFFGEGSRLTVL.

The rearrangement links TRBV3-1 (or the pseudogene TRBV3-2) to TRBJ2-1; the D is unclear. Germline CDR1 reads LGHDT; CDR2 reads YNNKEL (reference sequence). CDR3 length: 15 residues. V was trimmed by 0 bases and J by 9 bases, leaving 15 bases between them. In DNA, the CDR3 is TGTGCCAGCAGCCAAGACACCCTTAGTTACCGTGAGCAGTTCTTC. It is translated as CASSQDTLSYREQFF.

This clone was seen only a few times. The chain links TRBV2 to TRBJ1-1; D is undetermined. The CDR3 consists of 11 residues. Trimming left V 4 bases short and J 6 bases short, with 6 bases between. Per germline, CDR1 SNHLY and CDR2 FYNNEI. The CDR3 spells CASSVRSEAFF. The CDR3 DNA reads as TGTGCCAGCAGTGTCCGGTCTGAAGCTTTCTTT.

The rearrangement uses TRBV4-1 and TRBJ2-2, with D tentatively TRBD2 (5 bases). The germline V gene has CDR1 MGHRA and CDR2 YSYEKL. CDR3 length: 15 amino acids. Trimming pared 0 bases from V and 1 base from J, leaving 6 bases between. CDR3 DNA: TGCGCCAGCAGCCAAGATCGGGGGAACACCGGGGAGCTGTTTTTT. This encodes CASSQDRGNTGELFF.

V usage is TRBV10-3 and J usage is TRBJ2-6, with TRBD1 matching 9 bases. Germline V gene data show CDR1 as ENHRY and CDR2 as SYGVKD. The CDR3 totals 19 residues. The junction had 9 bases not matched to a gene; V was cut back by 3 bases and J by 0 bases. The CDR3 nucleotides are TGTGCCATCAGTGACCGGGGGACAGGGAGGGTCTCTGGGGCCAACGTCCTGACTTTC. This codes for CAISDRGTGRVSGANVLTF.

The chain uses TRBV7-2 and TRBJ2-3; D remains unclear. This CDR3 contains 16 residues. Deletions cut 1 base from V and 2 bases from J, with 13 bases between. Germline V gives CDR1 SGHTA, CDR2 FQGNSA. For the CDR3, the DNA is TGTGCCAGCAGCTTAGAGTTTGGGTTTTCCACAGATACGCAGTATTTT. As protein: CASSLEFGFSTDTQYF.

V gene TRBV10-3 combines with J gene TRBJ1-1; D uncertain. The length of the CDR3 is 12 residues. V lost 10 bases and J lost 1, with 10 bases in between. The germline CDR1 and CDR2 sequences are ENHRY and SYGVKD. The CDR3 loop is CATRTENTEAFF. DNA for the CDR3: TGTGCCACTCGGACGGAGAACACTGAAGCTTTCTTT.

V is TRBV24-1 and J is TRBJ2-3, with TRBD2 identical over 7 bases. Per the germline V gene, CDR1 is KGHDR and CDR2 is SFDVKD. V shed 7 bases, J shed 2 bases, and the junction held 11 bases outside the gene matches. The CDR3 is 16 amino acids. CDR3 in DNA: TGTGCCACCAGCCCCGGGGGGTTTTCCCCCACAGATACGCAGTATTTT. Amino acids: CATSPGGFSPTDTQYF.

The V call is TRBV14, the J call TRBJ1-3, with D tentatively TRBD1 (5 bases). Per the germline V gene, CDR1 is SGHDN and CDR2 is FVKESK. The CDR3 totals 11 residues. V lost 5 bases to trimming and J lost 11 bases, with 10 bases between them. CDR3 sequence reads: CASSLGGSIYF. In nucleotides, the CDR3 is TGTGCCAGCAGCTTGGGGGGTTCCATATATTTT. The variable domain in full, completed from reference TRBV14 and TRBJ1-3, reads EAGVTQFPSHSVIEKGQTVTLRCDPISGHDNLYWYRRVMGKEIKFLLHFVKESKQDESGMPNNRFLAERTGGTYSTLKVQPAELEDSGVYFCASSLGGSIYFGEGSWLTVV.

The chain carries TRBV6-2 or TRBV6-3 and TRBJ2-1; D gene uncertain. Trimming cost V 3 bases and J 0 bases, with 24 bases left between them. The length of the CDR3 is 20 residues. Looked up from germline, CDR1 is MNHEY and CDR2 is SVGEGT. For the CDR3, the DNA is TGTGCCAGCAGTTATCCTGACCCAACCCTGGGCCCTCGCTCCTACAATGAGCAGTTCTTC. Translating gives CASSYPDPTLGPRSYNEQFF.

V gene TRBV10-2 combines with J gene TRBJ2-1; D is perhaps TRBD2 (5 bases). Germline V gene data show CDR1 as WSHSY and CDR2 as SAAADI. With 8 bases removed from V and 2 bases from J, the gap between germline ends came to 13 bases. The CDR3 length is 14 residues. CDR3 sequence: CASGGPAAYNEQFF. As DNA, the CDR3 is TGCGCCAGCGGCGGGCCCGCGGCCTACAATGAGCAGTTCTTC.

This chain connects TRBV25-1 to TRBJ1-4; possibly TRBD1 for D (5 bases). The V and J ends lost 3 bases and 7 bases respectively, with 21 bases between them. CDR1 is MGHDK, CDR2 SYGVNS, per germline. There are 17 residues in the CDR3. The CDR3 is CASSDTHPGQGSEKLFF. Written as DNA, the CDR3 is TGTGCCAGCAGTGATACCCACCCTGGGCAGGGCAGTGAAAAACTGTTTTTT.

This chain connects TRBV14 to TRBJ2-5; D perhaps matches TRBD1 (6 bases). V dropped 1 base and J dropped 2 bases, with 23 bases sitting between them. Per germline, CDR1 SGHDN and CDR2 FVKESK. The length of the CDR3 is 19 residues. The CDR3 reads CASSQGGTLTGKGQETQYF. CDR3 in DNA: TGTGCCAGCAGCCAAGGGGGGACATTGACAGGTAAGGGGCAAGAGACCCAGTACTTC.

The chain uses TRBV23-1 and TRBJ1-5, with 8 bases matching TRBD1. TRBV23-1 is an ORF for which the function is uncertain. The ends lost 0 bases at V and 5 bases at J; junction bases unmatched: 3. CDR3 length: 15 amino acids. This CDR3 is CASSQSTGEHQPQHF. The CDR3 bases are TGCGCCAGCAGTCAATCGACAGGGGAGCATCAGCCCCAGCATTTT.

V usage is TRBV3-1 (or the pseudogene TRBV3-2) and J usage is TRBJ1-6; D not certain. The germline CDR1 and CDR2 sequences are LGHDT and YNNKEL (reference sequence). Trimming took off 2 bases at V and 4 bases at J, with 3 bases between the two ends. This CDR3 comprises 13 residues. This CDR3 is CASSQQYNSPLHF. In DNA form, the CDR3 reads TGTGCCAGCAGCCAACAGTATAATTCACCCCTCCACTTT.

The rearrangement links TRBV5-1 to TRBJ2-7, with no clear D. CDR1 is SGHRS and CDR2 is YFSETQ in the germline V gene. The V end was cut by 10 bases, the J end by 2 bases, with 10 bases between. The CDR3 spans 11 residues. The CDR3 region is CASITTYEQYF. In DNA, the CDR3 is TGCGCCTCAATAACGACCTACGAGCAGTACTTC.

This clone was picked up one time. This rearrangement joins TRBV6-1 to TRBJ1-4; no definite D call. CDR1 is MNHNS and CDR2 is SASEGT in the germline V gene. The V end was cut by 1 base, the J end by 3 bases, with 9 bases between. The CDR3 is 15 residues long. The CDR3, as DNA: TGTGCCAGCAGTGAAGTTGGCAGATCTAATGAAAAACTGTTTTTT. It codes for CASSEVGRSNEKLFF.

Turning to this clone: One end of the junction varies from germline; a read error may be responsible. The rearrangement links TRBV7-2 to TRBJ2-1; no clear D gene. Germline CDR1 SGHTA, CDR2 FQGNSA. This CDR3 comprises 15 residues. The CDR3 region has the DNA TGTGCCAGCAGCTTAGGTCTCCCAGGCTACAGTGAGCAGTTCTTC. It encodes CASSLGLPGYSEQFF.

The CDR3 protein is CASGFFGTATGELFF. CDR3 nucleotide sequence: TGTGCTAGTGGTTTCTTCGGGACAGCTACCGGGGAGCTGTTTTTT. V is TRBV12-5 and J is TRBJ2-2, with TRBD1 matching 7 bases. The CDR3 is made up of 15 amino acids. The V gene end was trimmed by 3 bases and the J gene end by 5 bases; junction bases not matched to a gene: 6. Germline assignment: CDR1 LGHNT and CDR2 FRNRAP.

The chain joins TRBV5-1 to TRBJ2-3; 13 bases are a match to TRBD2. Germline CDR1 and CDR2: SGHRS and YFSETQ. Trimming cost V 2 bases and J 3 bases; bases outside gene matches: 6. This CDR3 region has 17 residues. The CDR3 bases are TGCGCCAGCAGCTTCGCTCTACTAGCGGGGGGGACAGATACGCAGTATTTT. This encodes CASSFALLAGGTDTQYF.

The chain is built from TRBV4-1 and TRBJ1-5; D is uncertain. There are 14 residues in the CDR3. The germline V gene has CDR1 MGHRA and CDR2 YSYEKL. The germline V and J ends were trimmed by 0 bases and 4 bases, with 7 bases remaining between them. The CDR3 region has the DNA TGCGCCAGCAGCCAAGATGGACGTAATCAGCCCCAGCATTTT. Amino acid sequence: CASSQDGRNQPQHF.

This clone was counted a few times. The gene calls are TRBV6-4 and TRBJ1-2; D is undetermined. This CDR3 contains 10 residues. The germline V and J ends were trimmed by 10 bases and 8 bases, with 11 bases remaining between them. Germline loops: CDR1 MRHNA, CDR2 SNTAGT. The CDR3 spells CATTPGGYTF. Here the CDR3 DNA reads TGTGCCACAACACCCGGCGGCTACACCTTC.

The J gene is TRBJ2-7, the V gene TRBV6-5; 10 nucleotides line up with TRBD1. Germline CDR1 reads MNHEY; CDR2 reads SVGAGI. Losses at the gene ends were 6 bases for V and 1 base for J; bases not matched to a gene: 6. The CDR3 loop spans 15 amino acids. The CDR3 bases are TGTGCCAGCAGCCGCGACAGGGGGCTTTCCTACGAGCAGTACTTC. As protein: CASSRDRGLSYEQYF.

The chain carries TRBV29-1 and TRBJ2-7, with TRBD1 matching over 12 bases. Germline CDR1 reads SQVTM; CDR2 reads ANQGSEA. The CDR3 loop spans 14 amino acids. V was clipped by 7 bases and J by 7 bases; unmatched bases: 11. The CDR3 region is CSAAGQGAKREQYF. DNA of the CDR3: TGCAGCGCCGCGGGACAGGGGGCCAAGAGAGAGCAGTACTTC.

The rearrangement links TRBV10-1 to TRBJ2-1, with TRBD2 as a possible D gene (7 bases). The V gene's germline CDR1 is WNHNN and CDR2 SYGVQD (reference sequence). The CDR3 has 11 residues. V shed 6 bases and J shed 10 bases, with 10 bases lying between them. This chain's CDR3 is CASSEGGEQFF. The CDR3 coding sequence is TGCGCCAGCAGCGAGGGGGGGGAGCAGTTCTTC.

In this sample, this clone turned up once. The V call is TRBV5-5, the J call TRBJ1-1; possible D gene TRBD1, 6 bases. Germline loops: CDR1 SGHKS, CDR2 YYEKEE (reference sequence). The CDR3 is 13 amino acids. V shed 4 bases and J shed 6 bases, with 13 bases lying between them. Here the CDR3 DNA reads TGTGCCAGCAGCCCCTACAGGGAGTCTGAAGCTTTCTTT. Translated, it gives CASSPYRESEAFF. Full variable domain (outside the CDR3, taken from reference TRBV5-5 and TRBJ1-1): DAGVTQSPTHLIKTRGQQVTLRCSPISGHKSVSWYQQVLGQGPQFIFQYYEKEERGRGNFPDRFSARQFPNYSSELNVNALLLGDSALYLCASSPYRESEAFFGQGTRLTVV.